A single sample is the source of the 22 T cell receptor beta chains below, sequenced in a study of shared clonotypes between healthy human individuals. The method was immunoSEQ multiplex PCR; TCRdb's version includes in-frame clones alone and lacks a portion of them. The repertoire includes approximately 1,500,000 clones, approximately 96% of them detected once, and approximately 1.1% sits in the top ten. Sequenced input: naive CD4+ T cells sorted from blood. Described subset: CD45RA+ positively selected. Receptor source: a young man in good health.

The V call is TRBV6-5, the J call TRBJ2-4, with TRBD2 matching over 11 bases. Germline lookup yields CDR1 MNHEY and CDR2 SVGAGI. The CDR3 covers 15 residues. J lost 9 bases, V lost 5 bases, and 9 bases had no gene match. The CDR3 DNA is TGTGCCAGCAGTATAGGGGGGACTAGCGGTACCATTCAGTACTTC. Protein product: CASSIGGTSGTIQYF.

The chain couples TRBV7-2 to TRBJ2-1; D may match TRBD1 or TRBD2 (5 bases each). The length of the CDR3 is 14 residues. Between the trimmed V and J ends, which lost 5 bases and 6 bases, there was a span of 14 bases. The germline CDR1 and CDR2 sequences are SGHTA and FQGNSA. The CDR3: CASSPIGTTNEQFF. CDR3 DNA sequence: TGTGCCAGCAGCCCCATTGGGACGACCAATGAGCAGTTCTTC. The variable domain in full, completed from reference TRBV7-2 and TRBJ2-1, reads GAGVSQSPSNKVTEKGKDVELRCDPISGHTALYWYRQSLGQGLEFLIYFQGNSAPDKSGLPSDRFSAERTGGSVSTLTIQRTQQEDSAVYLCASSPIGTTNEQFFGPGTRLTVL.

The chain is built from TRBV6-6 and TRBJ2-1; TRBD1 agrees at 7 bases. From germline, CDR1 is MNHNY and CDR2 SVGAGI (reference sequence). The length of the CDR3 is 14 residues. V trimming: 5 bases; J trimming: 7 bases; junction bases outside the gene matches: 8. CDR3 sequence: CASSPNSTGNEQFF. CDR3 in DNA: TGTGCCAGCAGTCCTAACTCGACAGGGAATGAGCAGTTCTTC.

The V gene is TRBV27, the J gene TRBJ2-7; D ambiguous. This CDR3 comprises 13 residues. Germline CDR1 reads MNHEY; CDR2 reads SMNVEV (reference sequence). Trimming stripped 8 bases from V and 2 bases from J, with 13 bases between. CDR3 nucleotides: TGTGCCAGCGTTCCCGGCCGCCCCTACGAGCAGTACTTC. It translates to CASVPGRPYEQYF.

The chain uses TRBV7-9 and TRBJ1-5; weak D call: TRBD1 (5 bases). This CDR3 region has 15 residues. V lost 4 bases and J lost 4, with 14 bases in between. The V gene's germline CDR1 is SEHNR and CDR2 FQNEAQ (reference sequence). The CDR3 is CASSSGVGPNQPQHF. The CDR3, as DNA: TGTGCCAGCAGCTCCGGGGTGGGGCCAAATCAGCCCCAGCATTTT.

CDR3 amino acids: CASSSMPAMETQYF. CDR3 DNA: TGTGCCAGCAGCTCAATGCCTGCAATGGAGACCCAGTACTTC. The genes are TRBV5-6 and TRBJ2-5; D is uncertain. The germline gives CDR1 SGHDT, CDR2 YYEEEE. There are 14 residues in the CDR3. Trimming cost V 3 bases and J 5 bases, with 14 bases left between them.

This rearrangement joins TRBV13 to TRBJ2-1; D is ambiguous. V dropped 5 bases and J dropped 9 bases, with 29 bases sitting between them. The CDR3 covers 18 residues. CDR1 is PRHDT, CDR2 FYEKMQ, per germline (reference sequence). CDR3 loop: CASSPTPGQDPGRSEQFF. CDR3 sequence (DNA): TGTGCCAGCAGCCCAACACCAGGTCAGGATCCCGGACGAAGTGAGCAGTTCTTC.

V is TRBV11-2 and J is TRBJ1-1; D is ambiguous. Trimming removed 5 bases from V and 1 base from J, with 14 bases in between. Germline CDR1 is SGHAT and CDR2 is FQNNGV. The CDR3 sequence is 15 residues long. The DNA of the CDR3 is TGTGCCAGCAGCCCTCAGGCGGGGTGGAACACTGAAGCTTTCTTT. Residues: CASSPQAGWNTEAFF.

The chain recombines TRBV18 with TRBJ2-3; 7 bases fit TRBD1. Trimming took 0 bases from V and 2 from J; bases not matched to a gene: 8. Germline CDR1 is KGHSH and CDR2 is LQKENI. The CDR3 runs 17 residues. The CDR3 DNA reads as TGTGCCAGCTCACCACCTAAATTGACAGGGACCACAGATACGCAGTATTTT. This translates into CASSPPKLTGTTDTQYF.

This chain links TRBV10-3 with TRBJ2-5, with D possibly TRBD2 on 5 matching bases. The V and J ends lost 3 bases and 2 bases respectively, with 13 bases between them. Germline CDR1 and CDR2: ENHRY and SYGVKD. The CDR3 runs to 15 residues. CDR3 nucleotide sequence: TGTGCCATCAGTGACTTGCGGGCCACACAAGAGACCCAGTACTTC. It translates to CAISDLRATQETQYF.

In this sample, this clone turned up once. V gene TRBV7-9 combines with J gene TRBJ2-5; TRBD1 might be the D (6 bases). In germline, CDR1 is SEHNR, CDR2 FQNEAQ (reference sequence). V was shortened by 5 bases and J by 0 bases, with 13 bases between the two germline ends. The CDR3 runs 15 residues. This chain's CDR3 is CASSPRTAYQETQYF. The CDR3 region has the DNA TGTGCCAGCAGCCCCCGGACAGCATACCAAGAGACCCAGTACTTC.

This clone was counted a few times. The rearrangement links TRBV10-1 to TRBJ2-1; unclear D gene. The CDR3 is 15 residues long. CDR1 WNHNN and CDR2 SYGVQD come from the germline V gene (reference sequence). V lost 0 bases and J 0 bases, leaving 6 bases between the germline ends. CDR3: CASSESLGSYNEQFF. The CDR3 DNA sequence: TGCGCCAGCAGTGAGTCTCTTGGCTCCTACAATGAGCAGTTCTTC.

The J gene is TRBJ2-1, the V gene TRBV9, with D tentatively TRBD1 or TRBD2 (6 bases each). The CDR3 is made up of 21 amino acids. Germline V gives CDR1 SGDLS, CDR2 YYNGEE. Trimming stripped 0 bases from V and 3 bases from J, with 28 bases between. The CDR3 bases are TGTGCCAGCAGCGTAGTCCTTGGGGGGCGCAGGGCTCCCGTTAACTACAATGAGCAGTTCTTC. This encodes CASSVVLGGRRAPVNYNEQFF.

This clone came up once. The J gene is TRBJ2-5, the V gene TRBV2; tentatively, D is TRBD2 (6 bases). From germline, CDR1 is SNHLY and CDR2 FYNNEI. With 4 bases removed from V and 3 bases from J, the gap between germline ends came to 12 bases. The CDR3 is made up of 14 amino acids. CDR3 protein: CASSVTSAEETQYF. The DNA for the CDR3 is TGTGCCAGCAGTGTGACTAGTGCTGAAGAGACCCAGTACTTC.

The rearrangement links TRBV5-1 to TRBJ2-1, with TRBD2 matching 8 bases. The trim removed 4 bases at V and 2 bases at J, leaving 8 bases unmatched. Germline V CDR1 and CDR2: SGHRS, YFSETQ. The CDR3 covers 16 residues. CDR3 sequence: CASSTGREDTYNEQFF. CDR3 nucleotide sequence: TGCGCCAGCAGCACTGGGCGGGAGGACACCTACAATGAGCAGTTCTTC. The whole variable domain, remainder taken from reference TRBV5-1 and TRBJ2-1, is KAGVTQTPRYLIKTRGQQVTLSCSPISGHRSVSWYQQTPGQGLQFLFEYFSETQRNKGNFPGRFSGRQFSNSRSEMNVSTLELGDSALYLCASSTGREDTYNEQFFGPGTRLTVL.

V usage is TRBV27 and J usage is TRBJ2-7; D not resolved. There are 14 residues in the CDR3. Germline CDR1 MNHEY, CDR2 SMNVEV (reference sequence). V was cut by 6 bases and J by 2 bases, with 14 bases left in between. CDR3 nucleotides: TGTGCCAGCAGCCTATCCAGAAACACCTACGAGCAGTACTTC. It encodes CASSLSRNTYEQYF.

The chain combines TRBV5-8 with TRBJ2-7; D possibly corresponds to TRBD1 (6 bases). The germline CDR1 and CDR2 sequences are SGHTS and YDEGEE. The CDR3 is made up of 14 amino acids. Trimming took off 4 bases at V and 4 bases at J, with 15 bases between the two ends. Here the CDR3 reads CASSPLGTRYEQYF. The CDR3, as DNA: TGTGCCAGCAGCCCTCTTGGGACAAGGTACGAGCAGTACTTC.

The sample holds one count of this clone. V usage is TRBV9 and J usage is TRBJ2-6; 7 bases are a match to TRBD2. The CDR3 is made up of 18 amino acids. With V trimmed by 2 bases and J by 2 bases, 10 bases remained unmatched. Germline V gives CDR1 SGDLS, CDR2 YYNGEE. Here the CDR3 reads CASSVPLGRETGANVLTF. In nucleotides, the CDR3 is TGTGCCAGCAGCGTCCCCCTTGGGCGGGAGACTGGGGCCAACGTCCTGACTTTC.

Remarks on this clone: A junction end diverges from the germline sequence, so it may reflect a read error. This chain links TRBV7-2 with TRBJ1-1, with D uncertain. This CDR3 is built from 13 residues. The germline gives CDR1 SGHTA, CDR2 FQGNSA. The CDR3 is CANSLELNTEAFF. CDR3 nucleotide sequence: TGTGCCAACAGCTTAGAACTGAACACTGAAGCTTTCTTT.

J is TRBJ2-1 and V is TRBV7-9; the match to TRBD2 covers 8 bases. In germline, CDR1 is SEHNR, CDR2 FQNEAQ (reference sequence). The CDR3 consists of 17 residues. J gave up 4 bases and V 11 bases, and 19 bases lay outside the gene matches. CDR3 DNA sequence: TGTGCCTCAAAGCGGGTTCCGCCGGGACTAGAGTACAATGAGCAGTTCTTC. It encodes CASKRVPPGLEYNEQFF.

Here the CDR3 DNA reads TGTGCCAGCAGCTTGCCAGGGGGCCGGGATGAAAAACTGTTTTTT. Protein: CASSLPGGRDEKLFF. The chain employs TRBV5-6 and TRBJ1-4, with 8 bases that match TRBD1. The CDR3 runs 15 residues. CDR1 is SGHDT and CDR2 is YYEEEE in the germline V gene. V lost 1 base to trimming and J lost 6 bases; unmatched junction nucleotides: 5.

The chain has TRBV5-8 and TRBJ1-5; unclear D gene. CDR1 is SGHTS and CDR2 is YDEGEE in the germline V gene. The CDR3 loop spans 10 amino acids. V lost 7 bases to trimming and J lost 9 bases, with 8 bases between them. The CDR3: CASAWGPQHF. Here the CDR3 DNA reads TGTGCCAGCGCCTGGGGGCCCCAGCATTTT.